The 19 T cell receptor beta chains below come from one sample, sequenced in a study of blood T cell repertoires in COVID-19. Using immunoSEQ multiplex PCR, the repertoire was profiled, and TCRdb retains in-frame clones only, with some absent. The sample has about 120,000 clones; 80% to 90% are singletons. The specimen was peripheral blood. The receptors here all came from a woman aged 50 to 65 with acute or convalescent COVID-19.

The V call is TRBV18, the J call TRBJ2-3, with D uncertain. Germline CDR1 reads KGHSH; CDR2 reads LQKENI. CDR3 size: 13 residues. V lost 2 bases, J lost 2 bases, and 5 bases lay in between. As DNA, the CDR3 is TGTGCCAGCTCACCAAGACTCACAGATACGCAGTATTTT. Translating gives CASSPRLTDTQYF. The full variable domain, its missing parts supplied by reference TRBV18 and TRBJ2-3, is NAGVMQNPRHLVRRRGQEARLRCSPMKGHSHVYWYRQLPEEGLKFMVYLQKENIIDESGMPKERFSAEFPKEGPSILRIQQVVRGDSAAYFCASSPRLTDTQYFGPGTRLTVL.

The V and J genes are TRBV4-3 and TRBJ2-5; TRBD2 matches 12 bases. The trim removed 1 base at V and 5 bases at J, leaving 8 bases unmatched. The CDR3 contains 17 residues. The V gene's germline CDR1 is LGHNA and CDR2 YSLEER. The CDR3 loop is CASSQGSLAGGGETQYF. DNA for the CDR3: TGCGCCAGCAGCCAAGGGTCACTAGCGGGGGGCGGGGAGACCCAGTACTTC.

The rearrangement joins TRBV12-3 or TRBV12-4 to TRBJ1-1; D might be TRBD1 (6 bases). The CDR3 runs 13 residues. Trimming pared 5 bases from V and 10 bases from J, leaving 17 bases between. CDR3 sequence: CASSLKTGLGAFF. The CDR3 DNA reads TGTGCCAGCAGTCTGAAGACAGGTCTTGGAGCTTTCTTT.

This clone is a singleton in its sample. The chain is built from TRBV19 and TRBJ2-2, with 15 bases fitting TRBD2. This CDR3 spans 22 amino acids. Trimming removed 3 bases from V and 5 bases from J; junction bases left unmatched: 19. CDR1 and CDR2 (germline): LNHDA, SQIVND (reference sequence). CDR3 nucleotides: TGTGCCAGTAGTATCCGGTCCGGGGGGAGCCCGGGACTAGCGGGAGGTACCGGGGAGCTGTTTTTT. This codes for CASSIRSGGSPGLAGGTGELFF.

The chain has TRBV3-1 (or the pseudogene TRBV3-2) and TRBJ1-3, with a possible D match to TRBD1 (6 bases). V dropped 2 bases and J dropped 0 bases, with 14 bases sitting between them. The CDR3 is made up of 17 amino acids. Per germline, CDR1 LGHDT and CDR2 YNNKEL (reference sequence). This CDR3 is CASSQTRQAPSGNTIYF. For the CDR3, the DNA is TGTGCCAGCAGCCAAACCAGACAGGCACCCTCTGGAAACACCATATATTTT.

Comments on this clone: Other DNA sequences in this specimen translate into the identical CDR3. CDR3 nucleotide sequence: TGCGCCAGCAGCTTGGTGGCAGGCACAGATACGCAGTATTTT. Its translation: CASSLVAGTDTQYF. The chain uses TRBV5-1 and TRBJ2-3; D is unresolved. Germline CDR1 and CDR2: SGHRS and YFSETQ. V dropped 0 bases and J dropped 1 base, with 6 bases sitting between them. The CDR3 contains 14 residues.

V usage is TRBV3-1 (or the pseudogene TRBV3-2) and J usage is TRBJ2-1; D is uncertain. The CDR3 runs 11 residues. Trimming removed 8 bases from V and 5 bases from J, with 7 bases in between. The germline V gene encodes CDR1 LGHDT and CDR2 YNNKEL (reference sequence). The CDR3 bases are TGTGCCAGCCGTAGAGACAATGAGCAGTTCTTC. Residues: CASRRDNEQFF.

The J gene is TRBJ1-2, the V gene TRBV12-3 or TRBV12-4; D is perhaps TRBD1 (5 bases). With 7 bases removed from V and 4 bases from J, the gap between germline ends came to 13 bases. The CDR3 runs to 13 residues. CDR3 region: CASTGGVGYGYTF. DNA of the CDR3: TGTGCCAGCACCGGAGGGGTAGGCTATGGCTACACCTTC.

The genes are TRBV10-3 and TRBJ1-1, with 11 bases fitting TRBD1. The CDR3 is made up of 14 amino acids. The J segment lost 7 bases and the V segment lost 2 bases, leaving 3 bases of the junction unmatched. CDR1 is ENHRY, CDR2 SYGVKD, per germline. The CDR3 DNA follows: TGTGCCATCAGTGAGCAGGGACAGGGGGTTGAAGCTTTCTTT. This translates into CAISEQGQGVEAFF.

The rearrangement links TRBV29-1 to TRBJ1-4; a possible D gene is TRBD1 (5 bases). The germline V gene has CDR1 SQVTM and CDR2 ANQGSEA. V was trimmed by 1 base and J by 5 bases, leaving 8 bases between them. CDR3 length: 13 residues. CDR3 DNA: TGCAGCGTTGAAGGACAGACGAATGAAAAACTGTTTTTT. This codes for CSVEGQTNEKLFF.

The chain joins TRBV27 to TRBJ1-1; D remains ambiguous. The length of the CDR3 is 13 residues. Per the germline V gene, CDR1 is MNHEY and CDR2 is SMNVEV (reference sequence). V was cut by 11 bases and J by 4 bases, with 17 bases left in between. CDR3 residues: CAGQATGSTEAFF. CDR3 bases: TGTGCCGGGCAAGCCACGGGGAGCACTGAAGCTTTCTTT.

The V call is TRBV6-5, the J call TRBJ1-2; no reliable D call. The V gene lost 2 bases and the J gene lost 5 bases, with 18 bases spanning the gap. This CDR3 region has 16 residues. CDR1 is MNHEY, CDR2 SVGAGI, per germline. The CDR3 here is CASSYRKDGQRYGYTF. The CDR3 nucleotides read TGTGCCAGCAGTTACCGGAAAGACGGCCAGAGGTATGGCTACACCTTC.

The rearrangement links TRBV15 to TRBJ2-6; possibly TRBD2 for D (6 bases). The CDR3 is 19 residues long. Looked up from germline, CDR1 is LNHNV and CDR2 is YYDKDF (reference sequence). Trimming shortened V by 0 bases and J by 4 bases, and 19 bases separated the two germline ends. As DNA, the CDR3 is TGTGCCACCAGCAGAGAGATGGGAGGCCGGCTGGGGGGGGCCAACGTCCTGACTTTC. Its translation is CATSREMGGRLGGANVLTF.

This clone was detected a few times. The chain recombines TRBV7-7 with TRBJ1-4, with no clear D. Per the germline V gene, CDR1 is SSHAT and CDR2 is FNYEAQ (reference sequence). This CDR3 spans 19 amino acids. V gave up 1 base and J gave up 8 bases, with 26 bases separating them. Here the CDR3 reads CASSLVGLTRPGKLEKLFF. The CDR3 region has the DNA TGTGCCAGCAGCTTAGTTGGGCTAACGAGACCAGGAAAACTCGAAAAACTGTTTTTT.

The chain links TRBV4-1 to TRBJ2-1; D call uncertain. Germline CDR1 reads MGHRA; CDR2 reads YSYEKL. Trimming took 0 bases from V and 10 from J, leaving 13 bases between them. The CDR3 runs to 14 residues. The CDR3 protein is CASSQDSGLREQFF. CDR3 bases: TGCGCCAGCAGCCAAGATAGTGGTCTTCGAGAGCAGTTCTTC.

V gene TRBV3-1 (or the pseudogene TRBV3-2) combines with J gene TRBJ2-5, with D hard to call. The V gene's germline CDR1 is LGHDT and CDR2 YNNKEL (reference sequence). This CDR3 is 12 amino acids long. Trimming pared 4 bases from V and 5 bases from J, leaving 8 bases between. CDR3 in amino acids: CASSLTRETQYF. The CDR3 region has the DNA TGTGCCAGCAGCCTCACCAGGGAGACCCAGTACTTC.

This chain joins TRBV19 and TRBJ1-5, with D tentatively TRBD1 (5 bases). Trimming took 6 bases from V and 5 from J, leaving 17 bases between them. The V gene's germline CDR1 is LNHDA and CDR2 SQIVND (reference sequence). There are 15 residues in the CDR3. Written as DNA, the CDR3 is TGTGCCAGTAGCACAACAGACAGCGACGATCAGCCCCAGCATTTT. Translating it yields CASSTTDSDDQPQHF. Supplemented by reference TRBV19 and TRBJ1-5, the full variable domain reads DGGITQSPKYLFRKEGQNVTLSCEQNLNHDAMYWYRQDPGQGLRLIYYSQIVNDFQKGDIAEGYSVSREKKESFPLTVTSAQKNPTAFYLCASSTTDSDDQPQHFGDGTRLSIL.

The chain uses TRBV5-4 and TRBJ1-2; 9 bases align to TRBD1. J gave up 5 bases and V 6 bases, and 8 bases lay outside the gene matches. CDR3 length equals 14 residues. Germline values: CDR1 SGHNT, CDR2 YYREEE (reference sequence). Written as DNA, the CDR3 is TGTGCCAGCAACCCGGGACAGGGTGGGTATGGCTACACCTTC. This translates into CASNPGQGGYGYTF.

The V gene is TRBV20-1, the J gene TRBJ2-5; 9 bases match TRBD2. The CDR3 runs to 14 residues. Unmatched junction bases numbered 9, after V lost 3 bases and J lost 7 bases. Germline V gene lookup returns CDR1 DFQATT and CDR2 SNEGSKA (reference sequence). DNA for the CDR3: TGCAGTGCTAGTTTAGCGGGGGACATAGGGACCCAGTACTTC. The encoded protein is CSASLAGDIGTQYF.